A selection of T cell receptor beta chains follows, all from one sample in a study of T cells in Graves' hyperthyroidism and ophthalmopathy. TCRdb independently ran MiXCR on the multiplex PCR reads; one entry per CDR3 protein. This repertoire shows 600,000 to 700,000 distinct CDR3 sequences, just under 45% found once; its top ten account for less than 9%. Sequencing input: peripheral blood or thyroid tissue (not recorded which). The receptors were gathered from an adult man with Graves' disease, either hyperthyroidism or ophthalmopathy (not recorded which). CDR3s include the opening cysteine and the closing phenylalanine or tryptophan. D genes are given only for firm matches. For some rows the clone size is stated as once, few or many, or as a class when expanded; others skip it.

TRBV7-9	few	.	TRBJ1-4	TGTGCCAGCAGCTTAGAAGGGCAGGGGCTTGGGGAAAAACTGTTTTTT	CASSLEGQGLGEKLFF
TRBV28	.	.	TRBJ1-5	TGTGCCAGCAACCCCACAGATAGCAATCAGCCCCAGCATTTT	CASNPTDSNQPQHF
TRBV29-1	.	TRBD1	TRBJ2-2	TGCAGCGGGTACAGGGGGCAGAACACCGGGGAGCTGTTTTTT	CSGYRGQNTGELFF
TRBV5-6	few	.	TRBJ2-5	TGTGCCAGCAGCTTGGACACCGGTATCGGGGCCCAGTACTTC	CASSLDTGIGAQYF
TRBV29-1	.	.	TRBJ1-2	TGCAGCGTGCGGGGGGACCGCTTTGGCTATGGCTACACCTTC	CSVRGDRFGYGYTF
TRBV9	.	.	TRBJ1-5	TGTGCCAGCTCACCAGAGGCGTCGGGTCAGCCCCAGCATTTT	CASSPEASGQPQHF
TRBV20-1	.	TRBD1	TRBJ1-5	TGCAGCGGACAGGGCAATCAGCCCCAGCATTTT	CSGQGNQPQHF
TRBV7-2	.	.	TRBJ1-5	TGTGCCAGCAGCTTAGCTAGGGTGGGGCGGGAAGGGGCCCATCAGCCCCAGCATTTT	CASSLARVGREGAHQPQHF
TRBV5-1	.	.	TRBJ1-3	TGCGCCAGCAGCTTTCCGGGATCAAGGACTGGAAACACCATATATTTT	CASSFPGSRTGNTIYF
TRBV7-2	few	.	TRBJ1-6	TGCGCCAGCAGCCAAGATAGGGACGATTCACCCCTCCACTTT	CASSQDRDDSPLHF
TRBV10-3	.	TRBD1	TRBJ1-1	TGTGCCATCAGTGGGAAGGGACAGGGCCGACCTGACACTGAAGCTTTCTTT	CAISGKGQGRPDTEAFF
TRBV2	many	TRBD1	TRBJ1-6	TGTGCCAGCAGTGCGACAGGGTTCCATTCACCCCTCCACTTT	CASSATGFHSPLHF
TRBV25-1	.	.	TRBJ2-5	TGTGCCAGCATGGACCAAGAGACCCAGTACTTC	CASMDQETQYF
TRBV5-1	.	.	TRBJ2-7	TGCGCCAGCAGCTTACTACCCGGGACAAACTACGAGCAGTACTTC	CASSLLPGTNYEQYF
TRBV20-1	many	.	TRBJ1-6	TGCAGTGCTAGAGGGGGAGAAGGTAATTCACCCCTCCACTTT	CSARGGEGNSPLHF
TRBV7-2	.	.	TRBJ2-7	TGTGCCAGCAGCTTGGGTCAAGGACCTTTATACGAGCAGTACTTC	CASSLGQGPLYEQYF
TRBV7-6	.	TRBD1	TRBJ2-7	TGTGCTAGCAGTCGGGACAGGGGGGGAGACGAGCAGTACTTC	CASSRDRGGDEQYF
TRBV7-2	.	.	TRBJ2-5	TGTGCCAGCAGTCCCGACGGTCAGCCCCAGTACTTC	CASSPDGQPQYF
TRBV5-1	.	.	TRBJ2-7	TGCGCCAGTTCTGCCCAGGGACGCCGAGGCTACGAGCAGTACTTC	CASSAQGRRGYEQYF
TRBV29-1	.	.	TRBJ2-5	TGCAGCGTTGGGGTCGGGGCTTGGGAGACCCAGTACTTC	CSVGVGAWETQYF
TRBV7-9	many	TRBD2	TRBJ2-5	TGTGCCAGCAGCTTAGCGGCGGGAGGTGGTGAGACCCAGTACTTC	CASSLAAGGGETQYF
TRBV20-1	medium-sized	.	TRBJ1-1	TGCAGTGCTAGGTCAAACACTGAAGCTTTCTTT	CSARSNTEAFF
TRBV25-1	many	.	TRBJ1-5	TGTGCCAGCAGTGTTCAGGACGGTTACAATCAGCCCCAGCATTTT	CASSVQDGYNQPQHF